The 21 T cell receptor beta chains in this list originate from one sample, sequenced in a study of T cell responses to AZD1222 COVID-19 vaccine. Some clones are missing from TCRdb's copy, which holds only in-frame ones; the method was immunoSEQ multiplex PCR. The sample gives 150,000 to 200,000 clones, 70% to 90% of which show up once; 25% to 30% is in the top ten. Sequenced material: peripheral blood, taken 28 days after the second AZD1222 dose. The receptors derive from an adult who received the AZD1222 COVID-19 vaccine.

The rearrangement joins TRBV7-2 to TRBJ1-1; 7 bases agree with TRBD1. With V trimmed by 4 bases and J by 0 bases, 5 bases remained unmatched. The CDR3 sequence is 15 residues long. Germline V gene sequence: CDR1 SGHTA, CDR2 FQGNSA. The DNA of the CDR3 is TGTGCCAGCAGCTCTTACAGGGGACTGAACACTGAAGCTTTCTTT. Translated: CASSSYRGLNTEAFF. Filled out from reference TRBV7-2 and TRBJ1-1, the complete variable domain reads GAGVSQSPSNKVTEKGKDVELRCDPISGHTALYWYRQSLGQGLEFLIYFQGNSAPDKSGLPSDRFSAERTGGSVSTLTIQRTQQEDSAVYLCASSSYRGLNTEAFFGQGTRLTVV.

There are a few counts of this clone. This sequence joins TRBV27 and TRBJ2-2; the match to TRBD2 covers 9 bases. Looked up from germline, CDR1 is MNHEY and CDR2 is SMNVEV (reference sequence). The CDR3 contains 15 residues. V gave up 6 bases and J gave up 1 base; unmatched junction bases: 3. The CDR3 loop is CASSRSGRNTGELFF. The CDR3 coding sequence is TGTGCCAGCAGCCGTAGCGGGAGGAACACCGGGGAGCTGTTTTTT.

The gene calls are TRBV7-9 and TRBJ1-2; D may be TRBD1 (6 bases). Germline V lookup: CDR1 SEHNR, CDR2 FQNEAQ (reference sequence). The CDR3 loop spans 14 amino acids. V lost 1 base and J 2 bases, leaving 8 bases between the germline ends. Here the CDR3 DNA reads TGTGCCAGCAGCTTAGGGACAGTCAACTATGGCTACACCTTC. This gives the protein CASSLGTVNYGYTF.

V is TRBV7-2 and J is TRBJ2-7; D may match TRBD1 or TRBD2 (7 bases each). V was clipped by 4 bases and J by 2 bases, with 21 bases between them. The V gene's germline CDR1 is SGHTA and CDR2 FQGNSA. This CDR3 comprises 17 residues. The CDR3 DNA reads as TGTGCCAGCAGCTCCTCGGCGGGGAGGGACAGCCCCTACGAGCAGTACTTC. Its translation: CASSSSAGRDSPYEQYF.

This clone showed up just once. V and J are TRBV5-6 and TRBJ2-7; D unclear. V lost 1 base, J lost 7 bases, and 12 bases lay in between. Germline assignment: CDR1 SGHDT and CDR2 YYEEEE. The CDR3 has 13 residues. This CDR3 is CASSLYTAREQYF. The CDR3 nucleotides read TGTGCCAGCAGCTTGTATACGGCGCGGGAGCAGTACTTC.

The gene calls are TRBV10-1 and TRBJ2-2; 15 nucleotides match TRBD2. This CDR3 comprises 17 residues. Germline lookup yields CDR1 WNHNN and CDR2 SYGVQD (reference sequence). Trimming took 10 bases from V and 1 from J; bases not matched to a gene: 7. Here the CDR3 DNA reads TGCGCCAAAACGCCGGGACTAGCGGGAGGGAACACCGGGGAGCTGTTTTTT. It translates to CAKTPGLAGGNTGELFF.

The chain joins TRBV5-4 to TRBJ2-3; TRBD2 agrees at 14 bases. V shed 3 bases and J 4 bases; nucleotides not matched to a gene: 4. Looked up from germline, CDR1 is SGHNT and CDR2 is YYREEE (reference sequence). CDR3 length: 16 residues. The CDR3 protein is CASSSGLAGVADTQYF. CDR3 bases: TGTGCCAGCAGCTCGGGACTAGCGGGAGTCGCAGATACGCAGTATTTT.

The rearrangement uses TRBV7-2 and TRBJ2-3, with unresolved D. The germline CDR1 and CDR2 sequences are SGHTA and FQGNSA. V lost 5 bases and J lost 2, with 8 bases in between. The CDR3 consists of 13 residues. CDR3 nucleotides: TGTGCCAGCAGCCAGGTATACACAGATACGCAGTATTTT. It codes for CASSQVYTDTQYF. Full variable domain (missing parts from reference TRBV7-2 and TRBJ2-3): GAGVSQSPSNKVTEKGKDVELRCDPISGHTALYWYRQSLGQGLEFLIYFQGNSAPDKSGLPSDRFSAERTGGSVSTLTIQRTQQEDSAVYLCASSQVYTDTQYFGPGTRLTVL.

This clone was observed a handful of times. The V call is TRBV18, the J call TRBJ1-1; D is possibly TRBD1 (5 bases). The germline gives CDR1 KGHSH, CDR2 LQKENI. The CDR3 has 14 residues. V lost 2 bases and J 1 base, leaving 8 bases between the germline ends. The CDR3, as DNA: TGTGCCAGCTCACCAAGGGGAGCGAACACTGAAGCTTTCTTT. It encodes CASSPRGANTEAFF.

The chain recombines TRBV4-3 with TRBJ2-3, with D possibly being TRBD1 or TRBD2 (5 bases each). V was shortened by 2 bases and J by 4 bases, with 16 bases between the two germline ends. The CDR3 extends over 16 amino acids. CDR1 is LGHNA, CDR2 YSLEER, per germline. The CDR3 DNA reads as TGCGCCAGCAGCCAATCAGGGACGACCCCTTCAGATACGCAGTATTTT. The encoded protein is CASSQSGTTPSDTQYF.

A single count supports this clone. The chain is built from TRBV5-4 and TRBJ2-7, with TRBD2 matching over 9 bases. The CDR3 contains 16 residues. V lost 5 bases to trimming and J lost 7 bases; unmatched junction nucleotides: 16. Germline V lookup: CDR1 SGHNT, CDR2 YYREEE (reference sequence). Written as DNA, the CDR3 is TGTGCCAGCAGTGACTTGGTCCTAGCGGGATCAGAAGAGCAGTACTTC. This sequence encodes CASSDLVLAGSEEQYF.

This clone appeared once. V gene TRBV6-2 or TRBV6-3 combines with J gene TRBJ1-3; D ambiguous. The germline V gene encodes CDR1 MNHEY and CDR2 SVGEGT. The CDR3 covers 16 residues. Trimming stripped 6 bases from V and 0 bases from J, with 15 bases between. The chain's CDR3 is CASSWTEPGSGNTIYF. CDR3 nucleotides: TGTGCCAGCAGCTGGACGGAACCAGGCTCTGGAAACACCATATATTTT.

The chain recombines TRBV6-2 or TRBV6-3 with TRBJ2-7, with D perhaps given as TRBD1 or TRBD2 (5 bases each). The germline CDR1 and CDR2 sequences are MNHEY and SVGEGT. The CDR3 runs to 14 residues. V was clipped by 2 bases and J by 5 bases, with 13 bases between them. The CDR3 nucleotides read TGTGCCAGCAGTTACCGTCCAGGGACCCACGAGCAGTACTTC. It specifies CASSYRPGTHEQYF.

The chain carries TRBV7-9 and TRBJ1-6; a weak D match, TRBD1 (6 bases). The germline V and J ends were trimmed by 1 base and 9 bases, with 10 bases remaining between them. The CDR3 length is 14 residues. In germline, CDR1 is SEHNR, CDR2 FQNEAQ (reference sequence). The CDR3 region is CASSLVQGSSPLHF. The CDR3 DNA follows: TGTGCCAGCAGCTTAGTACAGGGCAGTTCACCCCTCCACTTT.

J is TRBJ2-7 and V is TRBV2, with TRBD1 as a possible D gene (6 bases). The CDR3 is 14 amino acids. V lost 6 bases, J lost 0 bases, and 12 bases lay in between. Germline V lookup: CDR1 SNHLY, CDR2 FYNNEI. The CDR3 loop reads CASRGDRNSYEQYF. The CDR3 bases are TGTGCCAGCAGGGGAGACAGGAACTCCTACGAGCAGTACTTC.

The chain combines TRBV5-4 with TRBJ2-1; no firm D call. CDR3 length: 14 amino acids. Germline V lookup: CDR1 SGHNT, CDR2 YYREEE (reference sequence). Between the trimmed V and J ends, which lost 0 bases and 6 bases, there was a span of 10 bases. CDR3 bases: TGTGCCAGCAGCTTGGGACCCCTCGGCAATGAGCAGTTCTTC. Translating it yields CASSLGPLGNEQFF.

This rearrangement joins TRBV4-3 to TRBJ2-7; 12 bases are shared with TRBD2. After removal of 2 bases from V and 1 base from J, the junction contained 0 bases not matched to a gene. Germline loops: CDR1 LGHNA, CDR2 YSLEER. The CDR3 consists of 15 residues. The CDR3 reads CASSQLAGGSYEQYF. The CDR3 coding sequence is TGCGCCAGCAGCCAACTAGCGGGAGGGTCCTACGAGCAGTACTTC.

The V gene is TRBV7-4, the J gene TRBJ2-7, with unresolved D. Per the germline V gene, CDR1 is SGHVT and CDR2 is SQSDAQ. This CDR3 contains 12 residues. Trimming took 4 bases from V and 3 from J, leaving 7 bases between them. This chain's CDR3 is CASSSWDYEQYF. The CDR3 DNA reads TGTGCCAGCAGCTCATGGGACTACGAGCAGTACTTC.

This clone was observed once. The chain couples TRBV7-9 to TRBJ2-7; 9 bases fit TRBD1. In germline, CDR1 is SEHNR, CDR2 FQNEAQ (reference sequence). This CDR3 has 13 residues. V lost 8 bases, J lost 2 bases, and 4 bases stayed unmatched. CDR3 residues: CASAGTGPYEQYF. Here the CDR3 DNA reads TGTGCCAGCGCCGGGACAGGGCCCTACGAGCAGTACTTC.

The CDR3 region has the DNA TGTGCCAGCAGCGTAGCTGGTAGCGGTTCCTACAATGAGCAGTTCTTC. Protein product: CASSVAGSGSYNEQFF. The V gene is TRBV9, the J gene TRBJ2-1, with D possibly matching TRBD2 (6 bases). With 0 bases removed from V and 1 base from J, the gap between germline ends came to 11 bases. Germline V lookup: CDR1 SGDLS, CDR2 YYNGEE. The CDR3 runs to 16 residues.

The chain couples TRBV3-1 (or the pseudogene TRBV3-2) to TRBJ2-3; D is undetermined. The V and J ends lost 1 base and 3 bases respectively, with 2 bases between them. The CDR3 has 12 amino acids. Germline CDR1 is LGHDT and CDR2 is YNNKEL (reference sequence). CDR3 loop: CASSQGTDTQYF. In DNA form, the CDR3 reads TGTGCCAGCAGCCAAGGGACAGATACGCAGTATTTT.